This is a list of T cell receptor beta chains from one sample in a study of T-cell memory formation after mild COVID-19. TCRdb fed the 5' RACE reads into MiXCR, producing one record per CDR3 protein. The sample shows approximately 400,000 distinct CDR3 sequences, roughly 26% of them seen only once. Input material: PBMCs or a T cell subset sorted from them (not recorded which). The source is an adult woman who had mild COVID-19 (a few samples of this study predate the infection). Cell type and time point are not known. CDR3s include the opening cysteine and the closing phenylalanine or tryptophan. Fields, in order: clone size, D gene, CDR3 length, V gene, J gene, CDR3 DNA, CDR3 protein. A D gene is named only where the DNA matches it firmly. Rows may omit the clone size; those that give it use once, few, many or a size class.

size: .
D: TRBD2
length: 15
V: TRBV10-3
J: TRBJ2-3
DNA: TGTGCCATCAAGCCGACTAGCGGGGGGGAAGATACGCAGTATTTT
CDR3: CAIKPTSGGEDTQYF

size: many
D: TRBD2
length: 18
V: TRBV9
J: TRBJ2-7
DNA: TGTGCCAGCAGCCCAGGGACTAGCGGGAGCCCCACATCCTACGAGCAGTACTTC
CDR3: CASSPGTSGSPTSYEQYF

size: .
D: TRBD1
length: 14
V: TRBV7-2
J: TRBJ1-2
DNA: TGTGCCAGCAGCTACCTAACAGGGGGCAGCGGCTACACCTTC
CDR3: CASSYLTGGSGYTF

size: .
D: .
length: 13
V: TRBV11-3
J: TRBJ2-1
DNA: TGTGCCAGCAGCCTCAGTAACTACAATGAGCAGTTCTTC
CDR3: CASSLSNYNEQFF

size: few
D: TRBD2
length: 15
V: TRBV4-1
J: TRBJ2-7
DNA: TGCGCCAGCAGCCAAGAGCGGGAGAGTCCCTACGAGCAGTACTTC
CDR3: CASSQERESPYEQYF

size: .
D: TRBD2
length: 14
V: TRBV15
J: TRBJ2-3
DNA: TGTGCCACCAGCGGCGGGGGGGACACAGATACGCAGTATTTT
CDR3: CATSGGGDTDTQYF

size: .
D: .
length: 14
V: TRBV11-3
J: TRBJ1-2
DNA: TGTGCCGGATTTACGCACCCTAGTAACTATGGCTACACCTTC
CDR3: CAGFTHPSNYGYTF

size: .
D: TRBD1
length: 12
V: TRBV20-1
J: TRBJ1-1
DNA: TGCAGTCCATACAGGGGCCGGACTGAAGCTTTCTTT
CDR3: CSPYRGRTEAFF

size: .
D: TRBD1
length: 15
V: TRBV19
J: TRBJ2-3
DNA: TGTGCCAGTAGTATTCCGACAGGGTTCACAGATACGCAGTATTTT
CDR3: CASSIPTGFTDTQYF

size: few
D: TRBD1
length: 13
V: TRBV20-1
J: TRBJ2-7
DNA: TGCAGTGCTAGTGGACAGGGAGGCTACGAGCAGTACTTC
CDR3: CSASGQGGYEQYF

size: .
D: .
length: 13
V: TRBV20-1
J: TRBJ1-5
DNA: TGCAGTGCTAGACCGCCCGGGGATCAGCCCCAGCATTTT
CDR3: CSARPPGDQPQHF

size: many
D: .
length: 15
V: TRBV10-3
J: TRBJ2-3
DNA: TGTGCCATCAGTGATGTGGGATTAGGCACAGATACGCAGTATTTT
CDR3: CAISDVGLGTDTQYF

size: .
D: .
length: 11
V: TRBV20-1
J: TRBJ2-1
DNA: TGCAGTGCTACCCCAATGGAAGAGCAGTTCTTC
CDR3: CSATPMEEQFF